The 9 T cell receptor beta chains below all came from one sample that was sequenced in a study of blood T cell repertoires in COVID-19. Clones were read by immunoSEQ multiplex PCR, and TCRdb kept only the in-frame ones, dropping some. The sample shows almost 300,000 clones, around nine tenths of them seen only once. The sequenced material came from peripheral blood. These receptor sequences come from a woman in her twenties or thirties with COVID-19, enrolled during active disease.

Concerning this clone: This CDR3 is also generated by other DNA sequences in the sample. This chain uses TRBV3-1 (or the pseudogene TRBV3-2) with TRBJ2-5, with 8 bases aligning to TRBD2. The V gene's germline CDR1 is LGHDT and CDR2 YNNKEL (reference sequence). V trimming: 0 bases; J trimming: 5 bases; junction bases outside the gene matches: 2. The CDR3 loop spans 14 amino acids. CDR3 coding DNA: TGTGCCAGCAGCCAAGATCCGGGGGGGGAGACCCAGTACTTC. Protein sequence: CASSQDPGGETQYF.

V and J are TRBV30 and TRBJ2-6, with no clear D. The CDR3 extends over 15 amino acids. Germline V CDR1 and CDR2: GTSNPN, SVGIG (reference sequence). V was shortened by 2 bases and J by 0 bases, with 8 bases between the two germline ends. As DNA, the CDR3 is TGTGCCTGGAGTATAACAGCCTCTGGGGCCAACGTCCTGACTTTC. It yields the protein CAWSITASGANVLTF.

The CDR3 sequence: CASSLGGAGGGYEQYF. The CDR3 nucleotides read TGTGCCAGCAGCTTAGGGGGGGCGGGAGGTGGTTACGAGCAGTACTTC. The chain carries TRBV7-2 and TRBJ2-7, with TRBD2 matching over 8 bases. The CDR3 runs to 16 residues. Losses at the gene ends were 1 base for V and 4 bases for J; bases not matched to a gene: 9. Germline CDR1 and CDR2: SGHTA and FQGNSA.

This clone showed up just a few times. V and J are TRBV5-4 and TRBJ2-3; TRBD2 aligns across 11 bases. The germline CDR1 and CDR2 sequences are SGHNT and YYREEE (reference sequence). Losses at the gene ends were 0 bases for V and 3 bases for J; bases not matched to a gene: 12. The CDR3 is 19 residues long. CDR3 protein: CASSLAVTSGGLRTDTQYF. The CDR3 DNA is TGTGCCAGCAGCTTGGCCGTTACTAGCGGGGGCCTCCGAACAGATACGCAGTATTTT.

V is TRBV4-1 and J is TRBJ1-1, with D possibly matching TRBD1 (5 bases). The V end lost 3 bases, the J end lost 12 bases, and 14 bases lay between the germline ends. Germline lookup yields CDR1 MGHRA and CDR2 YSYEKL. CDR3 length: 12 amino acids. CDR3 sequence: CASSHPGGGTFF. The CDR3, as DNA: TGCGCCAGCAGCCATCCCGGGGGAGGGACTTTCTTT.

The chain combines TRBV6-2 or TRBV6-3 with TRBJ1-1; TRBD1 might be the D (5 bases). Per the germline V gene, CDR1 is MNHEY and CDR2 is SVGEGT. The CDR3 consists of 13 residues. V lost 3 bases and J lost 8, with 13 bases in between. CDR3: CASSYGQGWEAFF. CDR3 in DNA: TGTGCCAGCAGTTATGGGCAGGGATGGGAAGCTTTCTTT.

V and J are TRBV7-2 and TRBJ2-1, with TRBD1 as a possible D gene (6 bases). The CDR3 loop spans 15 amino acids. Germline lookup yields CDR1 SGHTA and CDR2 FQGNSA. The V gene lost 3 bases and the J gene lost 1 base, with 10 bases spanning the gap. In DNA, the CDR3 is TGTGCCAGCAGCTTGGGGACAAGTTCCTACAATGAGCAGTTCTTC. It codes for CASSLGTSSYNEQFF.

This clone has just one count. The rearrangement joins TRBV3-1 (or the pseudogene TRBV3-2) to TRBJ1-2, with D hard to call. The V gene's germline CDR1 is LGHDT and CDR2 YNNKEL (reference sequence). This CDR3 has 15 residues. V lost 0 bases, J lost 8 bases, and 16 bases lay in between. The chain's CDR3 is CASSQERSGRLGYTF. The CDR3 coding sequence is TGTGCCAGCAGCCAAGAGAGGTCCGGGAGGCTAGGCTACACCTTC.

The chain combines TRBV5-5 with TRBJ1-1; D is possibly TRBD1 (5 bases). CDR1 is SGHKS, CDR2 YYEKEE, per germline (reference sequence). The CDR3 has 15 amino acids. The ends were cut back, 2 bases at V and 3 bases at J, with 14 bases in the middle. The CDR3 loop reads CASSFAGAGDTEAFF. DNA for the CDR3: TGTGCCAGCAGCTTCGCCGGGGCGGGGGACACTGAAGCTTTCTTT.